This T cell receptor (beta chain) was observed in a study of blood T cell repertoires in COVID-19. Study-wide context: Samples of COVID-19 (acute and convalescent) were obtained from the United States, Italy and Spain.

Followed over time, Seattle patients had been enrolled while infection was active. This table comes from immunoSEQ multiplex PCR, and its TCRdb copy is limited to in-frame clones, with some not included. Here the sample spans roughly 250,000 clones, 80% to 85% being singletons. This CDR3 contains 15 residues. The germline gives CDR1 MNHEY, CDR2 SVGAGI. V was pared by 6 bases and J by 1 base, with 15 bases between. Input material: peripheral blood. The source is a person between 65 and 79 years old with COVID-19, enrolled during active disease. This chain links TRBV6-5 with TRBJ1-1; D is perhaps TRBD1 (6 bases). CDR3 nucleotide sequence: TGTGCCAGCAGACGGACCGGGACACCGAACACTGAAGCTTTCTTT. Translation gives CASRRTGTPNTEAFF.